The rows below give T cell receptor beta chains drawn from one sample of a study of CD8+CD57+ T cells in acquired aplastic anemia. MiXCR was run by TCRdb on the reads, yielding one entry per CDR3 protein. The sample has some 200,000 distinct CDR3 sequences; 48% are singletons. The sample taken for sequencing was sorted CD4+, CD8+, or CD8+CD57+ T cells (not recorded which) from PBMCs. The receptor set was obtained from a human donor with aplastic anemia. Both conserved end residues are part of each CDR3. The D gene is left open where the match is weak. Only some rows state a clone size, as once, few, many or a class for expanded clones.

>-|TRBV7-9|-|TRBJ1-1
TGTGCCAGCAGCTTGGCGGTGGTGGGCACTGAAGCTTTCTTT
CASSLAVVGTEAFF
>many|TRBV11-2|TRBD2|TRBJ2-1
TGTGCCAGCAGCTTAGTAAGCGGGAGTGTCAATGAGCAGTTCTTC
CASSLVSGSVNEQFF
>-|TRBV5-4|-|TRBJ2-3
TGTGCCAGCAGCCCGAAGTGGGCAGATACGCAGTATTTT
CASSPKWADTQYF
>-|TRBV29-1|-|TRBJ1-1
TGCAGCGTCGATCCACTACCGGGGCAAGCTTTCTTT
CSVDPLPGQAFF
>-|TRBV5-6|-|TRBJ1-1
TGTGCCAGCAGCGTAACGAACAGGAGGACTGAAGCTTTCTTT
CASSVTNRRTEAFF
>few|TRBV25-1|-|TRBJ2-6
TGTGCCAGCAGTGTAATAACAGGGACTGGGGCCAACGTCCTGACTTTC
CASSVITGTGANVLTF
>-|TRBV7-6|TRBD2|TRBJ2-7
TGTGCCAGCAGCCCCTCTAGCGGGGGGGCCTCCTACGAGCAGTACTTC
CASSPSSGGASYEQYF
>-|TRBV15|-|TRBJ1-2
TGTGCCACCAGCGTTGAGCAGGGTAACTATGGCTACACCTTC
CATSVEQGNYGYTF
>-|TRBV15|-|TRBJ2-7
TGTGCCACCAGCAGGACAGCCCCCACCTACGAGCAGTACTTC
CATSRTAPTYEQYF
>-|TRBV12-3/TRBV12-4|-|TRBJ1-3
TGTGCCAGCAGTTTCCTGGACGTCGCCACTTTT
CASSFLDVATF
>-|TRBV20-1|-|TRBJ2-1
TGCAGTGCTAGTTTACCCGGAGGATACAATGAGCAGTTCTTC
CSASLPGGYNEQFF
>-|TRBV29-1|TRBD2|TRBJ2-1
TGCAGCATGTGTTTGACTAGCGCCGGAAGGGAGCAGTTCTTC
CSMCLTSAGREQFF
>many|TRBV13|-|TRBJ2-2
TGTGCCAGCTCGGTTTTACCCGGGGAGCTGTTTTTT
CASSVLPGELFF
>many|TRBV20-1|TRBD2|TRBJ2-1
TGCAGTGCGCGATCTCCAGCGGGAGAAGGCAATGAGCAGTTCTTC
CSARSPAGEGNEQFF
>many|TRBV18|-|TRBJ1-6
TGTGCCAGCTCACAGGAACAGCAATCACCCCTCCACTTT
CASSQEQQSPLHF
>few|TRBV10-3|-|TRBJ2-1
TGTGCCATCAGTGACTGGTCGGGCACCTACAATGAGCAGTTCTTC
CAISDWSGTYNEQFF
>-|TRBV10-1|TRBD2|TRBJ2-7
TGCGCCAGCAGTGACCCTAGCGGGGCCTACGAGCAGTACTTC
CASSDPSGAYEQYF
>-|TRBV4-2|TRBD1|TRBJ2-4
TGTGCCAGCAGCCCGACAGGGAGAGCCAAAAACATTCAGTACTTC
CASSPTGRAKNIQYF
>few|TRBV7-2|-|TRBJ1-5
TGTGCCAGCAGCTTCGACACTAGCAATCAGCCCCAGCATTTT
CASSFDTSNQPQHF
>many|TRBV12-3/TRBV12-4|-|TRBJ1-1
TGTGCCAGCAGCCCCTCGGACGGTGTGAACACTGAAGCTTTCTTT
CASSPSDGVNTEAFF
>many|TRBV7-3|-|TRBJ1-6
TGTGCCAGCAGCTTAAGTGTCTGGGGATCTAATTCACCCCTCCACTTT
CASSLSVWGSNSPLHF
>-|TRBV6-4|-|TRBJ1-1
TGTGCCAGCAGGAACCAGGAGAACACTGAAGCTTTCTTT
CASRNQENTEAFF
>many|TRBV6-1|TRBD1|TRBJ2-7
TGTGCCAGCAGTGAACGGACAGGGGCTAGATACGAGCAGTACTTC
CASSERTGARYEQYF
>many|TRBV5-6|-|TRBJ2-7
TGTGCCAGCAGCCGTCGGCACACCATCTCCTACGAGCAGTACTTC
CASSRRHTISYEQYF
>many|TRBV19|TRBD1|TRBJ1-2
TGTGCCAGTAGTAAGAGGGACAGGGTGATGGGCTACACCTTC
CASSKRDRVMGYTF
>-|TRBV12-3/TRBV12-4|TRBD2|TRBJ2-7
TGTGCCAGCAGTTTAAGGTCTAGCGGTACTTACGAGCAGTACTTC
CASSLRSSGTYEQYF
>many|TRBV6-1|TRBD1|TRBJ1-2
TGTGCCAGCAGCCGCGGACAGGGCAATGGCTACACCTTC
CASSRGQGNGYTF
>many|TRBV9|TRBD1|TRBJ1-4
TGTGCCAGCAGCGTCCTCGGGACAGGGAGGGAAAAACTGTTTTTT
CASSVLGTGREKLFF
>-|TRBV19|TRBD1|TRBJ1-2
TGTGCCAGTAGCCAAGGCAGGGGGGGAAACTATGGCCACACCTTC
CASSQGRGGNYGHTF
>many|TRBV29-1|-|TRBJ1-2
TGCAGCGTTCAACAGAGATCTCGATCCGGCTACACCTTC
CSVQQRSRSGYTF
>-|TRBV2|TRBD1|TRBJ1-2
TGTGCCAGCAGGCGACAGGGGGACAACTATGGCTACACCTTC
CASRRQGDNYGYTF
>-|TRBV3-1|-|TRBJ1-5
TGTGCCAGCAGTCCCCTCCTAGGGCAGCCCCAGCATTTT
CASSPLLGQPQHF
>-|TRBV10-1|TRBD1|TRBJ2-1
TGCGCCAGCACCCCCGGGACAGGGGTATACAATGAGCAGTTCTTC
CASTPGTGVYNEQFF
>-|TRBV19|TRBD1|TRBJ2-4
TGTGCCAGTAGGCCCACGGGACAGGTCAACATTCAGTACTTC
CASRPTGQVNIQYF
>-|TRBV5-4|-|TRBJ1-5
TGTGCCAGCAGCTTAGCGGGGGGGAGGGGTCAGCCCCAGCATTTT
CASSLAGGRGQPQHF
>once|TRBV5-1|-|TRBJ1-1
TGCGCCAGCAGCACGGGACACTCGAACACTGAAGCTTTCTTT
CASSTGHSNTEAFF
>once|TRBV7-8|TRBD1|TRBJ1-5
TGTGCCAGCAGCTCAAGACAGGGGGCCAACAATCAGCCCCAGCATTTT
CASSSRQGANNQPQHF
>many|TRBV6-5|-|TRBJ2-1
TGTGCCAGCAGTTCTAATGAGCAGTTCTTC
CASSSNEQFF
>many|TRBV5-1|TRBD2|TRBJ2-5
TGCGCCAGCAGCTTGTCCCACTCCGGGGGGGGGACCCAGTACTTC
CASSLSHSGGGTQYF
>-|TRBV19|-|TRBJ1-1
TGTGCCAGTAGTATAGACAGCTACATGAACACTGAAGCTTTCTTT
CASSIDSYMNTEAFF
>-|TRBV25-1|-|TRBJ1-5
TGTGCCAGCGGATACCAGGGATCCCAGCATTTT
CASGYQGSQHF
>-|TRBV5-6|TRBD1|TRBJ1-5
TGTGCCAGCAGCTTGGCCGGGACAGCAAATCAGCCCCAGCATTTT
CASSLAGTANQPQHF
>many|TRBV7-2|-|TRBJ2-5
TGTGCCAGCAGCCTCAGCGCGGGTGGTGAGACCCAGTACTTC
CASSLSAGGETQYF
>-|TRBV5-1|-|TRBJ2-1
TGCGCCAGCAGCTTGCTGCTAGTCGGATATGAGCAGCTCTTC
CASSLLLVGYEQLF
>-|TRBV25-1|-|TRBJ2-3
TGTGCCAGTGGACCTCACAGAGCATCCACAGATACGCAGTATTTT
CASGPHRASTDTQYF
>-|TRBV7-2|TRBD1|TRBJ2-6
TGTGCCAGCAGCTTGTGGGGACAGGGTACCAACGTCCTGACTTTC
CASSLWGQGTNVLTF
>-|TRBV19|-|TRBJ2-1
TGTGCCAGTAGATCCCGGACCTCTTTCCATGAGCAGTTCTTC
CASRSRTSFHEQFF
>-|TRBV12-3/TRBV12-4|-|TRBJ2-1
TGTGCCAGCAGTTTTTCGGGAGATGAGCAGTTCTTC
CASSFSGDEQFF
>-|TRBV24-1|TRBD1|TRBJ2-5
TGTGCCACCAGTGATCCTACAGGGGGCACAGAGACCCAGTACTTC
CATSDPTGGTETQYF
>-|TRBV7-9|TRBD2|TRBJ2-5
TGTGCCAGCAGTTATGGGACTAGCGTTGATGAGACCCAGTACTTC
CASSYGTSVDETQYF
>few|TRBV15|-|TRBJ2-6
TGTGCCTCAAACCATGGGGGAACTGGGGCCAACGTCCTGACTTTC
CASNHGGTGANVLTF
>once|TRBV19|TRBD1|TRBJ2-3
TGTGCCAGTAGTGCCCAACCGGGACAGGGGACAGATACGCAGTATTTT
CASSAQPGQGTDTQYF
>-|TRBV20-1|TRBD2|TRBJ2-1
TGCAGTGCCGAAGCGACTAGCGGGAGCGAACAAACCCTGGGGTTCTTC
CSAEATSGSEQTLGFF
>many|TRBV12-3/TRBV12-4|-|TRBJ1-1
TGTGCCAGCAGCCCGACCGAGGGGAACACTGAAGCTTTCTTT
CASSPTEGNTEAFF